The 2 T cell receptor beta chains below all came from one sample that was sequenced in a study of cytomegalovirus exposure and HLA in healthy donors. The PCR employed 60 Vbeta primers together with 13 Jbeta primers. TCRdb keeps only in-frame clones here, not all; method: immunoSEQ multiplex PCR. The table lists 70,000 to 100,000 clones, under 90% of them singletons, with 32% in the top ten. The sample was PBMCs. Receptors originate from a man aged 50-59 years in good health and CMV-seropositive.

The V call is TRBV2, the J call TRBJ1-2, with 7 positions matching TRBD1. This CDR3 has 14 residues. The germline gives CDR1 SNHLY, CDR2 FYNNEI. V was clipped by 7 bases and J by 6 bases; unmatched bases: 11. CDR3 region: CASNPYAGGHGYTF. The DNA of the CDR3 is TGTGCCAGCAATCCATATGCAGGGGGGCATGGCTACACCTTC.

The chain joins TRBV4-3 to TRBJ1-1, with D possibly matching TRBD1 (6 bases). Germline V CDR1 and CDR2: LGHNA, YSLEER. The CDR3 totals 16 residues. The V gene lost 0 bases and the J gene lost 4 bases, with 15 bases spanning the gap. CDR3 nucleotide sequence: TGCGCCAGCAGCCAAGAACTGAACAGGGTGGGCACTGAAGCTTTCTTT. Encoded protein: CASSQELNRVGTEAFF.